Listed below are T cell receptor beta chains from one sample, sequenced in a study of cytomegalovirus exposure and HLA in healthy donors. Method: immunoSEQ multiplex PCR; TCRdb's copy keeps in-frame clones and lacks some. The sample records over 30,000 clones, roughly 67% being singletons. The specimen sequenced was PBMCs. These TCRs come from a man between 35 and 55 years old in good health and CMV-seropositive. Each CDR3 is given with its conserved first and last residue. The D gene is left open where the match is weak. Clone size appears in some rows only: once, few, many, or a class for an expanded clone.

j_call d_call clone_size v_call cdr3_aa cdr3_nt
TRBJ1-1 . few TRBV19 CASSPRTGSAEAFF TGTGCCAGTAGTCCACGCACAGGGTCGGCTGAAGCTTTCTTT
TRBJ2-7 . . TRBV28 CASRQGIYYEQYF TGTGCCAGCAGACAGGGTATATACTACGAGCAGTACTTC
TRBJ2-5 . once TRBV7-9 CASSLVTPGRGETQYF TGTGCCAGCAGCTTAGTGACCCCGGGGAGAGGAGAGACCCAGTACTTC
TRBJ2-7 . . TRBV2 CASSTWTDYEQYF TGTGCCAGCAGTACCTGGACAGACTACGAGCAGTACTTC
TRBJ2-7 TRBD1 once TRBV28 CASRWGQGPYEQYF TGTGCCAGCAGGTGGGGACAGGGCCCCTACGAGCAGTACTTC
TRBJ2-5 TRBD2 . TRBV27 CASSLGTSGGGSSQYF TGTGCCAGCAGTTTGGGAACTAGCGGGGGGGGGTCTTCCCAGTACTTC
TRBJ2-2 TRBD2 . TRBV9 CASSVASGANTGELFF TGTGCCAGCAGCGTAGCCAGCGGGGCGAACACCGGGGAGCTGTTTTTT
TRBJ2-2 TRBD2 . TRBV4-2 CASSSSRAGGTGELFF TGTGCCAGCAGCTCCTCCCGGGCGGGGGGCACCGGGGAGCTGTTTTTT
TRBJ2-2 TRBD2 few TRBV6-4 CASSAGTSGELFF TGTGCCAGCAGTGCCGGGACTAGCGGGGAGCTGTTTTTT
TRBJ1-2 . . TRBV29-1 CSGSDGDYGYTF TGCAGCGGTTCCGACGGGGACTATGGCTACACCTTC
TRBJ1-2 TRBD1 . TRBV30 CATRQGQNYGYTF TGTGCCACCCGACAGGGCCAAAACTATGGCTACACCTTC
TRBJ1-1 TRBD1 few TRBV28 CASTSQGGMNTEAFF TGTGCCAGCACCTCACAGGGGGGCATGAACACTGAAGCTTTCTTT
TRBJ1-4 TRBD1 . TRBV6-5 CASSRDRGNEKLFF TGTGCCAGCAGCCGCGACAGGGGGAATGAAAAACTGTTTTTT
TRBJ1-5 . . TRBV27 CASSLVGARQPQHF TGTGCCAGCAGTTTAGTGGGGGCTCGGCAGCCCCAGCATTTT
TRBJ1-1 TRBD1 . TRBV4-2 CASSQGQGRPEAFF TGTGCCAGCAGCCAAGGACAGGGGCGGCCTGAAGCTTTCTTT
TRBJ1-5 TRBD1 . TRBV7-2 CASSLAGQGVQPQHF TGTGCCAGCAGCTTAGCGGGACAGGGGGTTCAGCCCCAGCATTTT
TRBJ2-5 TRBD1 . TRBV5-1 CASSLTGQGHQETQYF TGCGCCAGCAGCTTGACGGGACAGGGACACCAAGAGACCCAGTACTTC
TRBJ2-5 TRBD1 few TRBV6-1 CASSPTRGRQETQYF TGTGCCAGCAGTCCCACCAGGGGGCGACAAGAGACCCAGTACTTC
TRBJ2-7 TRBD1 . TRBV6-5 CASTPGQAIAGEQYF TGTGCCAGCACCCCCGGACAGGCGATCGCAGGCGAGCAGTACTTC
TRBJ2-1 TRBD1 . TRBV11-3 CATQTGDSGEQFF TGTGCCACTCAGACAGGGGATAGCGGTGAGCAGTTCTTC
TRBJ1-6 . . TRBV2 CASRPGQRSSYNSPLHF TGTGCCAGCAGGCCGGGACAAAGAAGCTCCTATAATTCCCCCCTCCACTTT
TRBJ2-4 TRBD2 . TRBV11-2 CASSRLAGGRGKNIQYF TGTGCCAGCAGCAGACTAGCGGGGGGGCGGGGCAAAAACATTCAGTACTTC
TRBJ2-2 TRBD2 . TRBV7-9 CASRSSRGGTGELFF TGTGCCAGCAGGTCGTCTCGGGGGGGGACCGGGGAGCTGTTTTTT
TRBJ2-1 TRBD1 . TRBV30 CAWHTGTGDYNEQFF TGTGCCTGGCATACCGGGACAGGGGACTACAATGAGCAGTTCTTC
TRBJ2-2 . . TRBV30 CAWSLPGELFF TGTGCCTGGAGTCTCCCCGGGGAGCTGTTTTTT
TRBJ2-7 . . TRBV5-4 CASSFLTPDWDSYEQYF TGTGCCAGCAGCTTTCTGACCCCGGACTGGGACTCCTACGAGCAGTACTTC
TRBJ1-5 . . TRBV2 CASTGTSSNQPQHF TGTGCCAGCACCGGGACATCTAGCAATCAGCCCCAGCATTTT
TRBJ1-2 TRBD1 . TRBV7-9 CASSPVPGQGNVGRGYTF TGTGCCAGCAGCCCCGTGCCGGGACAGGGAAATGTGGGGCGGGGCTACACCTTC
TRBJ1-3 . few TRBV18 CASSPSGQNSGNTIYF TGTGCCAGCTCACCAAGTGGGCAGAACTCTGGAAACACCATATATTTT
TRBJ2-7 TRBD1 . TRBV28 CASSPGQIYYEQYF TGTGCCAGCAGTCCGGGACAGATATACTACGAGCAGTACTTC
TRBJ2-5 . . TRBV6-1 CASTERRVQETQYF TGTGCCAGCACCGAACGGAGGGTTCAAGAGACCCAGTACTTC
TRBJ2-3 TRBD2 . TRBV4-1 CASSLGTSGGSLFTDTQYF TGCGCCAGCAGCCTGGGGACTAGCGGGGGGTCTTTATTCACAGATACGCAGTATTTT
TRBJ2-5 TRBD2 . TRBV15 CATSITGTRVGETQYF TGTGCCACCAGCATCACCGGGACTAGAGTGGGGGAGACCCAGTACTTC
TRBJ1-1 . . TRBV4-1 CASSQDGLEAFF TGCGCCAGCAGCCAAGATGGCCTTGAAGCTTTCTTT
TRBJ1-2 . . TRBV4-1 CASSPPVAEDYGYTF TGCGCCAGCAGCCCCCCGGTCGCCGAGGACTATGGCTACACCTTC